This T cell receptor (beta chain) is drawn from a study of identical twins (dated by TCRdb to about 2016). Study-wide context: To test whether fetal clonotypes persist, the study used deep sequencing on TCR alpha and beta repertoires from monozygotic twins, unrelated adults of various ages, and cord blood. To rule out contamination, replicate twin experiments were performed at different times with different library preparation protocols.

The library was prepared using 5' RACE. The instrument was an Illumina HiSeq 2000. Template switching introduced a universal primer binding site; the final cDNA contained a unique molecular identifier, enabling accurate counting of TCR cDNA molecules. First-strand cDNA for TCR alpha and beta chains was synthesized from specific primers in the conserved constant-segment region. Each cDNA library was double barcoded, with a SMART-Mk sample barcode plus Illumina barcodes, to control for contamination. TruSeq adapter sequences, together with Illumina sample barcodes, were added in two successive PCR steps. The Illumina HiSeq platform was used with custom primers to sequence TCR alpha and beta cDNA libraries. Under the source paper's analysis protocol: Raw reads were processed with MiGEC to extract unique molecular identifiers, and MiXCR was used to determine CDR3 positions. Recombination models were inferred per individual with the repgenHMM and IGoR tools using an EM algorithm. Shared clonotype analysis was performed with the tcR package in R, normalizing sharing by the product of cloneset sizes. To study raw recombination free of thymic and clonal selection effects, out-of-frame nonproductive sequences were analyzed. TCRdb reprocessed the public reads (quality trimming at Q25 with fastp, clone calling with MiXCR) and kept in-frame beta chains. Every CDR3 protein is listed once, alongside the most common genes and DNA of its rows. The V and J calls shown here were made by TCRdb, not taken from the authors' results. The sample table shows roughly 570,000 distinct CDR3 sequences, and roughly 9.5% are seen once. The top ten clones comprise 2.5% to 3.5% of the sample.

Turning to this clonotype: Its binding antigen is unknown. Per-base quality was not reported, and no clone a single base away is much larger than it.

The full study reports these points: Abundant cord blood beta clonotypes had fewer insertions, young adult naive repertoires showed a similar but weaker trend, and memory repertoires showed no such trend. Zero-insertion analyses could be partly confounded by invariant T cells such as MAIT and iNKT, although diverse VJ usage argued against such confounding for most clonotypes. Because the same donors could not be followed over many years, conclusions were based on cross-sectional statistical analysis. Excess twin sharing in beta out-of-frame sequences was weaker because fewer shared sequences lowered the signal-to-noise ratio. Recombination models systematically underestimated out-of-frame TCR alpha sharing in monozygotic twins but agreed with sharing between unrelated individuals. Compared with coincidental sharing between unrelated individuals, out-of-frame TCR alpha sequences shared between twins had an excess of sequences with low generation probability.

Every donor in the study was a healthy Caucasian. The twin cohort consisted of three pairs of female monozygotic twins, all aged roughly 18 to 30 years. The RNA used for TCR libraries was isolated from peripheral blood mononuclear cells. The CDR3 starts with the cysteine, ends with the phenylalanine, and has 13 residues. Only the CDR3 portion is preserved as DNA: 39 bases, with reading frame beginning at the first base. The germline V gene encodes CDR1 SEHNR and CDR2 FQNEAQ (reference sequence). Relative to germline, V is 3 bases shorter and J is 7 bases shorter, with 12 bases between their ends. The same data also went into a second study, on yellow fever vaccine responses in identical twins. As described in the second report: The T cell response to vaccination in identical twins was reported by the authors to appear partly convergent and partly personalized. Focusing on identical twins, the study followed the T cell clones that responded to the vaccine, and did so with precision.

This TCR derives from a woman aged 18 to 35 in good health. Specimen: PBMCs. Recombination connected TRBV7-9 to TRBJ1-1; the D gene is not confidently resolved. The CDR3: CASSFSTGVEAFF. The base sequence is TGTGCCAGCAGCTTTTCAACTGGCGTTGAAGCTTTCTTT.